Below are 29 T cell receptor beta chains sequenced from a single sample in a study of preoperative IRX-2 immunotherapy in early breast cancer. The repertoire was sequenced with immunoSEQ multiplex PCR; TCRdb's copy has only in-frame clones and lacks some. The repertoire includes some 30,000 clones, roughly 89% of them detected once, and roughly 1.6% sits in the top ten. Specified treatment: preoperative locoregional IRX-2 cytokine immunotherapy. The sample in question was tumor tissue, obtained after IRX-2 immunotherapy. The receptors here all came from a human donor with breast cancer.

The CDR3: CASSRSLPYEQYF. CDR3 sequence (DNA): TGTGCCAGCAGTCGATCCTTACCCTACGAGCAGTACTTC. This sequence joins TRBV28 and TRBJ2-7; no definite D call. V was clipped by 5 bases and J by 2 bases, with 10 bases between them. This CDR3 contains 13 residues. Germline V gene data show CDR1 as MDHEN and CDR2 as SYDVKM.

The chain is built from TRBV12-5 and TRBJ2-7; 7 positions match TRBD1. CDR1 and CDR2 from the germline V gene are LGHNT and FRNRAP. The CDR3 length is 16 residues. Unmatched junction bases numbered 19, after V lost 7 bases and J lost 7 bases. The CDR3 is CASALRPGQTLEEQYF. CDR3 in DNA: TGTGCTAGTGCCCTCAGACCGGGACAGACCCTAGAGGAGCAGTACTTC.

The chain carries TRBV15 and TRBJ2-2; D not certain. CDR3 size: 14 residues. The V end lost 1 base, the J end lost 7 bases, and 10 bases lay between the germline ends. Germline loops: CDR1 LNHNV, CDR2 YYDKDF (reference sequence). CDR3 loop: CATSRVVGVGELFF. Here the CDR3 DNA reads TGTGCCACCAGCAGAGTGGTGGGCGTCGGGGAGCTGTTTTTT.

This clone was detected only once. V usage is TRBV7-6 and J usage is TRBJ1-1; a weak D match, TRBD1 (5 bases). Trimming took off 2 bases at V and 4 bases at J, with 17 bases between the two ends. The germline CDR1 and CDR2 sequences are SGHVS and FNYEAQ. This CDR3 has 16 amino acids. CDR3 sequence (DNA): TGTGCCAGCAGCTTAAGCGGCGCAGGGCTGAGCACTGAAGCTTTCTTT. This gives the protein CASSLSGAGLSTEAFF.

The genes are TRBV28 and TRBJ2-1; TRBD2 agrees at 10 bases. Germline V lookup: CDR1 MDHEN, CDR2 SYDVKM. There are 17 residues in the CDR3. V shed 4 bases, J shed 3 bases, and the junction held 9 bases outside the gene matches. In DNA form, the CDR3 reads TGTGCCAGCAGTTATTGGAGCGGGGGGGCAGTCTACAATGAGCAGTTCTTC. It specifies CASSYWSGGAVYNEQFF.

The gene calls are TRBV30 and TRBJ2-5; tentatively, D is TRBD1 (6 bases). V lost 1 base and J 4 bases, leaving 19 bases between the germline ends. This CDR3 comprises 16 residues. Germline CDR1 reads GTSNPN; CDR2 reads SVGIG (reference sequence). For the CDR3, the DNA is TGTGCCTGGAGTGGGGTAGGGCAGGGGCGCAGAGAGACCCAGTACTTC. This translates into CAWSGVGQGRRETQYF.

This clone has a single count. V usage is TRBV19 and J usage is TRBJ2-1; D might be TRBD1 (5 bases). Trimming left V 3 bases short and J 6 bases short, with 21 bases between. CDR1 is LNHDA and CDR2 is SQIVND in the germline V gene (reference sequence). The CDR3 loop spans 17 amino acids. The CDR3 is CASSISGFVHGGNEQFF. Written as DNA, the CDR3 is TGTGCCAGTAGTATTTCAGGGTTTGTACACGGCGGCAATGAGCAGTTCTTC.

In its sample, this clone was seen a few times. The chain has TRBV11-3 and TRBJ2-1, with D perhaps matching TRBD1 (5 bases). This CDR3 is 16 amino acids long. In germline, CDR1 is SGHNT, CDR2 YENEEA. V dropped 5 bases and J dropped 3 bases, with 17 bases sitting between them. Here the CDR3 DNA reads TGTGCCAGCAGCCCCCAGGGCGGCCCATACTACAATGAGCAGTTCTTC. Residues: CASSPQGGPYYNEQFF.

CDR3: CASSLGQGSAEAFF. CDR3 DNA sequence: TGTGCCAGCAGCTTAGGCCAGGGTTCCGCTGAAGCTTTCTTT. The chain links TRBV11-3 to TRBJ1-1, with D possibly TRBD1 on 5 matching bases. The CDR3 spans 14 residues. Trimming cost V 1 base and J 6 bases, with 12 bases left between them. Germline V gene lookup returns CDR1 SGHNT and CDR2 YENEEA. The whole variable domain, filled in from reference TRBV11-3 and TRBJ1-1, reads EAGVVQSPRYKIIEKKQPVAFWCNPISGHNTLYWYLQNLGQGPELLIRYENEEAVDDSQLPKDRFSAERLKGVDSTLKIQPAELGDSAVYLCASSLGQGSAEAFFGQGTRLTVV.

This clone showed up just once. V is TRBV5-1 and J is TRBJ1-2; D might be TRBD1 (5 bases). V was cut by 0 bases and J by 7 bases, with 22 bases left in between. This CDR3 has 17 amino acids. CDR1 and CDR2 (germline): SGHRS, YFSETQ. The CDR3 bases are TGCGCCAGCAGCTTGGAAATCTACCGCCAGATTGGGGGTGGCTACACCTTC. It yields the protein CASSLEIYRQIGGGYTF.

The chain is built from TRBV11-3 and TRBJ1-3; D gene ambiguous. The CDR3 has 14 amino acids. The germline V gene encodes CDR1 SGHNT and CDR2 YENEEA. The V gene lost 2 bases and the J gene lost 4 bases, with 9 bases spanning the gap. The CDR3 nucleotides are TGTGCCAGCAGCTTAATCGGTGCCGGAAACACCATATATTTT. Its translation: CASSLIGAGNTIYF.

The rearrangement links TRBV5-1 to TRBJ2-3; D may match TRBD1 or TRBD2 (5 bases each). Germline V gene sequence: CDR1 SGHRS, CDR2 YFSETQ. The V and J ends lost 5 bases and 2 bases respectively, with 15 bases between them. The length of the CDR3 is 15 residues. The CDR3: CASSTSWGNTDTQYF. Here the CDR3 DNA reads TGCGCCAGCAGTACCTCATGGGGGAACACAGATACGCAGTATTTT. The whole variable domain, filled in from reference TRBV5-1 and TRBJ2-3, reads KAGVTQTPRYLIKTRGQQVTLSCSPISGHRSVSWYQQTPGQGLQFLFEYFSETQRNKGNFPGRFSGRQFSNSRSEMNVSTLELGDSALYLCASSTSWGNTDTQYFGPGTRLTVL.

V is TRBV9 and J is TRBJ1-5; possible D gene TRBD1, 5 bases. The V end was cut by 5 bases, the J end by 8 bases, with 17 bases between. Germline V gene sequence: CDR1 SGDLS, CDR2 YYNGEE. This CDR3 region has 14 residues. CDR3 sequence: CASSARQTLEPQHF. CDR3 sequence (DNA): TGTGCCAGCAGTGCGAGACAGACGTTAGAGCCCCAGCATTTT. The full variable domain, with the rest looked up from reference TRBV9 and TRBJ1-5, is DSGVTQTPKHLITATGQRVTLRCSPRSGDLSVYWYQQSLDQGLQFLIQYYNGEERAKGNILERFSAQQFPDLHSELNLSSLELGDSALYFCASSARQTLEPQHFGDGTRLSIL.

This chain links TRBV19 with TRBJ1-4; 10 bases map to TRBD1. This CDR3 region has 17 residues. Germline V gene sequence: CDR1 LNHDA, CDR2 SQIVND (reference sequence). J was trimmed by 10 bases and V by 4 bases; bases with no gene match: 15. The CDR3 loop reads CASSTPFLDRGVGKLFF. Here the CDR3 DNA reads TGTGCCAGTAGTACACCCTTTTTGGACAGGGGGGTAGGAAAACTGTTTTTT.

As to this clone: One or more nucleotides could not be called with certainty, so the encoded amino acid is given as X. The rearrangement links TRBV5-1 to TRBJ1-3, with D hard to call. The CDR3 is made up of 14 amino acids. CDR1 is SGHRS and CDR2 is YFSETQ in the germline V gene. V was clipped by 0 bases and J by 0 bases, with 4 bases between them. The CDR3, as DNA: TGCGCCAGCAGCTTGGRAGGCTCTGGAAACACCATATATTTT. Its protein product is CASSLXGSGNTIYF.

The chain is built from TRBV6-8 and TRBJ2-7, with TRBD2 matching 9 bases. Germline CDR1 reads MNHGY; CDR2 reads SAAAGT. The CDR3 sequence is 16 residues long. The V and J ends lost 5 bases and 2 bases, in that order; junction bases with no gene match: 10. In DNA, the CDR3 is TGTGCCAGCAGTGCTCCGACTAGCGGTATGGCCTACGAGCAGTACTTC. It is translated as CASSAPTSGMAYEQYF.

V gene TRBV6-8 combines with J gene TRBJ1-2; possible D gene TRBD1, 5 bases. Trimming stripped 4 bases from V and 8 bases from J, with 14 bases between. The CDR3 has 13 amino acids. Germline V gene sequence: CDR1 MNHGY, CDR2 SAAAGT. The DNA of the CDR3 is TGTGCCAGCAGTTTGGCAGGGAAAGGAGGCTACACCTTC. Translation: CASSLAGKGGYTF.

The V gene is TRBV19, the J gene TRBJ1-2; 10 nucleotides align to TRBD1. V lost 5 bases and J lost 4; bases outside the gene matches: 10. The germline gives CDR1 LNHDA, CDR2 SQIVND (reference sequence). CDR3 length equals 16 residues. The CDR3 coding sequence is TGTGCCAGTAGTTTGGGCCCGGGACAGGGGATCTATGGCTACACCTTC. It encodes CASSLGPGQGIYGYTF.

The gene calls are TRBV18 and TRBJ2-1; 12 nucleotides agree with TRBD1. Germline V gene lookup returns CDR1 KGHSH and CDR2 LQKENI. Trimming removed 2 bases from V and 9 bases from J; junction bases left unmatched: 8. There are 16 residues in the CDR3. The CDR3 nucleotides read TGTGCCAGCTCACCAGGGACAGGGGGCCCCACAGGTGAGCAGTTCTTC. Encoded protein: CASSPGTGGPTGEQFF.

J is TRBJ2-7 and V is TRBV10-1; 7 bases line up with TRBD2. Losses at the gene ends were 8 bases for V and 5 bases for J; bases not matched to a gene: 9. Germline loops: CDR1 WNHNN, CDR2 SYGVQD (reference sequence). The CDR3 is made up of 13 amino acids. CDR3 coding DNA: TGCGCCAGCCCGCGGGAGAGGATCCACGAGCAGTACTTC. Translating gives CASPRERIHEQYF.

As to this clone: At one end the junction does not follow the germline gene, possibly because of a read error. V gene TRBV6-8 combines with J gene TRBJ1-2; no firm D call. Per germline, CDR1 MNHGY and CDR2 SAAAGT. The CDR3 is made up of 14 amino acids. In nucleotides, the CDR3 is TGTGCCAGCAGTTACTCTGGGCAGGCGGTAGGCTATACCTTC. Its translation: CASSYSGQAVGYTF.

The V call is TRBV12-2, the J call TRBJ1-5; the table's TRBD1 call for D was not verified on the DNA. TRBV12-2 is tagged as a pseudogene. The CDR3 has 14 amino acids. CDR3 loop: CASRLPGTDQPQHF. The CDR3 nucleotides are TGTGCAAGTCGCTTACCGGGGACAGATCAGCCCCAGCATTTT.

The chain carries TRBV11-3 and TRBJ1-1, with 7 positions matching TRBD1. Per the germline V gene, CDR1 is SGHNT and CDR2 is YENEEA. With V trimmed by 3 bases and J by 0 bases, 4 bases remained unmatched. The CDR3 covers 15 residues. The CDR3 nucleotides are TGTGCCAGCAGCTTTTTCGACAGGGTGAACACTGAAGCTTTCTTT. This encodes CASSFFDRVNTEAFF. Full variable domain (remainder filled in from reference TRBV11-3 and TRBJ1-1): EAGVVQSPRYKIIEKKQPVAFWCNPISGHNTLYWYLQNLGQGPELLIRYENEEAVDDSQLPKDRFSAERLKGVDSTLKIQPAELGDSAVYLCASSFFDRVNTEAFFGQGTRLTVV.

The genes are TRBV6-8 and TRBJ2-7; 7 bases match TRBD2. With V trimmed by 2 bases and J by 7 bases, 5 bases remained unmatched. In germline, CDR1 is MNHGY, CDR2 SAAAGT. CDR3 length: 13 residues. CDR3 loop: CASSYRQGGEQYV. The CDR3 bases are TGTGCCAGCAGTTACCGGCAGGGAGGGGAGCAGTACGTC.

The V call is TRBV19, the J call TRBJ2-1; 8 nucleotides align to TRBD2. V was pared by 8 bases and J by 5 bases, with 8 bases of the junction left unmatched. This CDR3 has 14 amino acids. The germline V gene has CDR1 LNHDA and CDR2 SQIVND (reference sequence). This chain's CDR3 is CASGAGVRNNEQFF. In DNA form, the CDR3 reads TGTGCCAGTGGAGCGGGAGTGAGGAACAATGAGCAGTTCTTC.

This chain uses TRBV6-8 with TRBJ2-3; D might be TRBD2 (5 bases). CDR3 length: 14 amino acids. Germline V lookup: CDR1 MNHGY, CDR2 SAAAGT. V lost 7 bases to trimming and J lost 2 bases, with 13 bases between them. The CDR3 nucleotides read TGTGCCAGCACTCAGCGGTGGTTCACAGATACGCAGTATTTT. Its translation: CASTQRWFTDTQYF.

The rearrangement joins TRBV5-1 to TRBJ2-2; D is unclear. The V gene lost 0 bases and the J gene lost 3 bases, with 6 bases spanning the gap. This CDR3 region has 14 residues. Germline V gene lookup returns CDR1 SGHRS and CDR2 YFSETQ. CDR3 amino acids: CASSLAPYTGELFF. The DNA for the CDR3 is TGCGCCAGCAGCTTGGCCCCTTACACCGGGGAGCTGTTTTTT. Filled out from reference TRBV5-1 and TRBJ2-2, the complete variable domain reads KAGVTQTPRYLIKTRGQQVTLSCSPISGHRSVSWYQQTPGQGLQFLFEYFSETQRNKGNFPGRFSGRQFSNSRSEMNVSTLELGDSALYLCASSLAPYTGELFFGEGSRLTVL.

CDR3: CASSYLGGALETQYF. CDR3 nucleotide sequence: TGTGCCAGCAGTTACCTCGGGGGGGCCCTTGAGACCCAGTACTTC. V gene TRBV6-8 combines with J gene TRBJ2-5; 8 positions agree with TRBD2. From germline, CDR1 is MNHGY and CDR2 SAAAGT. CDR3 size: 15 residues. The J segment lost 5 bases and the V segment lost 2 bases, leaving 7 bases of the junction unmatched.

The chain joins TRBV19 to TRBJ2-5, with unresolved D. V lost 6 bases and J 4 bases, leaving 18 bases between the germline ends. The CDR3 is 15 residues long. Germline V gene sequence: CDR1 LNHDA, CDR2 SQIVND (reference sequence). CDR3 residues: CASRSNRFGLETQYF. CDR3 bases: TGTGCCAGTAGAAGCAATAGATTTGGGCTAGAGACCCAGTACTTC. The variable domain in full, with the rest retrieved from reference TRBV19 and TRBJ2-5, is DGGITQSPKYLFRKEGQNVTLSCEQNLNHDAMYWYRQDPGQGLRLIYYSQIVNDFQKGDIAEGYSVSREKKESFPLTVTSAQKNPTAFYLCASRSNRFGLETQYFGPGTRLLVL.